Below, one T cell receptor beta chain is given with its context. The specificity of this receptor is unknown. Within one base of it there is no much larger clone, and no base qualities were kept. V trim: 3 bases; J trim: 4 bases; unmatched bases: 13. The CDR3 covers 17 residues, taking in both the cysteine and the phenylalanine. The entry retains the CDR3 DNA only, 51 bases that are in frame from base 1. CDR1 and CDR2 (LNHDA, SQIVND) derive from the germline V gene (reference sequence). Per the publication, the treatment or condition label means: roughly 20 received Ad26.COV2.S at low or high dose, single or two shots; about 5 received placebo; per-sample allocation not given. Repertoires of vaccine and placebo recipients were sequenced from samples taken on day 63 after the first injection. Cohort 1b enrolled about two dozen adults aged 18-55 years at a single site in Boston, USA, between 29 July and 7 August 2020. Ad26.COV2.S was a replication-incompetent adenovirus type 26 vector that expressed a prefusion-stabilized SARS-CoV-2 spike protein derived from the original Wuhan strain.

The source of the sample is a study of Ad26.COV2.S vaccination and SARS-CoV-2 variants (TCRdb year 2021). For the study in its entirety: Donors in the vaccine arm were drawn from COV1001, a phase I-IIa trial of Ad26.COV2.S in healthy adults that was multicentre, randomized, double-blind and placebo-controlled. Dosing of Ad26.COV2.S was intramuscular, at either 5x10^10 or 1x10^11 viral particles, delivered as one shot or as two shots spaced 56 days apart. TCRbeta repertoire sequencing served as the tool for gauging how specific and how broad the SARS-CoV-2-reactive T cell receptors were following Ad26.COV2.S vaccination. A total of 32 samples were included in the TCR-sequenced set, comprising roughly 19 Ad26.COV2.S vaccine recipients, 5 placebo recipients and 8 SARS-CoV-2 convalescent individuals. Participants in the trial were split at random into five groups of five each, receiving low-dose or high-dose Ad26.COV2.S once or twice, or else placebo on both occasions. Blinding of investigators to trial group allocation was maintained during experiments and outcome assessment.

The immunoSEQ Assay was used to sequence TCRbeta CDR3 regions. After extraction, genomic DNA underwent amplification by bias-controlled multiplex PCR, followed by high-throughput sequencing. In the source study's methods: To quantify the absolute abundance of every unique TCRbeta CDR3 region, sequences were collapsed and filtered. T cell fraction was estimated by normalizing TCRbeta template counts to usable DNA, with usable DNA measured through amplification of reference genes found in all nucleated cells. Repertoire TCRs were annotated as SARS-CoV-2-specific when V gene, CDR3 amino acid sequence and J gene were exactly matched to a known reactive TCR set. The reference SARS-CoV-2 TCR set was obtained from MIRA and was filtered for enrichment in COVID-19-positive ImmuneCODE repertoires, whereby public or cross-reactive TCRs were removed. Based on the MIRA antigens, annotated TCRs were further analysed at the level of specific ORF or position within ORF. Breadth was defined as annotated unique rearrangements over total unique productive rearrangements; depth was the summed frequency of those rearrangements. Group comparisons of TCR breadth used two-sided Wilcoxon rank-sum tests. TCRdb took this table from immuneACCESS and kept in-frame rearrangements with V and J called. Such tables lack part of the clones; where checked against another copy, unresolved V genes explain under half of the gap, and the rest is unexplained. That table supplies the V and J calls and clone size; D and trimming were determined from the DNA. Present in this sample are about 480,000 clones, 70% to 90% of which were seen just once. The leading ten clones occupy around 13% of the sample.

Here is what the overall study found, with its caveats: Non-spike TCR breadth was comparable between vaccine and placebo recipients, consistent with the vaccine containing only spike. Ad26.COV2.S recipients had higher spike-specific TCR breadth than placebo recipients (P = 0.0014). After vaccination, substantial breadth of spike-specific CD8+ and CD4+ T cell responses was reported. According to the authors, total T cell responses may have been underestimated by the TCR breadth and depth analyses. The study was not powered for comparison of responses between vaccine doses or regimens.

This TCR came from a person aged 18-65 years who received the Ad26.COV2.S COVID-19 vaccine or a placebo. The sample in question was peripheral blood, obtained in a trial of Ad26.COV2.S vaccine versus placebo. The V gene is TRBV19 and the J gene is TRBJ2-3, and 7 bases in between align with TRBD2. The CDR3 protein sequence reads: CASSIPTGTITADTQYF. The base sequence is TGTGCCAGTAGTATCCCCACCGGGACTATAACAGCAGATACGCAGTATTTT.